This is a list of T cell receptor beta chains from one sample in a study of identical twins. TCRdb itself ran the 5' RACE reads through MiXCR, one entry per CDR3 protein. This repertoire shows about 240,000 distinct CDR3 sequences, roughly a tenth found once; its top ten account for about 9.1%. The sequenced sample was memory T cells sorted from blood. These receptors were obtained from a man in his forties or fifties in good health. The CDR3 runs from the conserved cysteine through the conserved F or W. Fields, in order: V gene, clone size, D gene, J gene, CDR3 DNA, CDR3 protein. D genes are given only for firm matches. The size field is filled for only some rows; it gives once, few, many or a size class.

v_gene: TRBV19
abundance: NA
d_gene: NA
j_gene: TRBJ2-5
CDR3nt: TGTGCCAGTAGTATAGGCTGGACGCAAGAGACCCAGTACTTC
CDR3aa: CASSIGWTQETQYF

v_gene: TRBV4-3
abundance: NA
d_gene: NA
j_gene: TRBJ2-5
CDR3nt: TGCGCCAGCAGCCAAGTCGTGGGGCGCGCGGAGACCCAGTACTTC
CDR3aa: CASSQVVGRAETQYF

v_gene: TRBV20-1
abundance: few
d_gene: NA
j_gene: TRBJ1-2
CDR3nt: TGCAGTGCACGGACTGATTATGGCTACACCTTC
CDR3aa: CSARTDYGYTF

v_gene: TRBV5-1
abundance: NA
d_gene: NA
j_gene: TRBJ2-6
CDR3nt: TGCGCCAGCAGTATCCGGTACAGTAACTCTGGGGCCAACGTCCTGACTTTC
CDR3aa: CASSIRYSNSGANVLTF

v_gene: TRBV11-2
abundance: many
d_gene: NA
j_gene: TRBJ2-2
CDR3nt: TGTGCCAGCAGCTTAGGAAGTGCCGGGGAGCTGTTTTTT
CDR3aa: CASSLGSAGELFF

v_gene: TRBV12-3/TRBV12-4
abundance: many
d_gene: TRBD1
j_gene: TRBJ1-5
CDR3nt: TGTGCCAGCAGACTGGACAGGGGAGGGAATCAGCCCCAGCATTTT
CDR3aa: CASRLDRGGNQPQHF

v_gene: TRBV7-2
abundance: few
d_gene: TRBD1
j_gene: TRBJ1-6
CDR3nt: TGTGCCAGCAGCTCAACCGGGACAGCTAATTCACCCCTCCACTTT
CDR3aa: CASSSTGTANSPLHF

v_gene: TRBV6-1
abundance: NA
d_gene: NA
j_gene: TRBJ2-2
CDR3nt: TGTGCCAGCAGTGAAGTTCCGGCCGGGGAGCTGTTTTTT
CDR3aa: CASSEVPAGELFF

v_gene: TRBV6-1
abundance: many
d_gene: TRBD1
j_gene: TRBJ1-6
CDR3nt: TGTGCCAGCAGTGAAGCAAGCCAGGGGGGTTCACCCCTCCACTTT
CDR3aa: CASSEASQGGSPLHF

v_gene: TRBV20-1
abundance: NA
d_gene: NA
j_gene: TRBJ1-2
CDR3nt: TGCAGTGCTAGAACCATAAGAGCTAACTATGGCTACACCTTC
CDR3aa: CSARTIRANYGYTF

v_gene: TRBV12-3/TRBV12-4
abundance: many
d_gene: TRBD2
j_gene: TRBJ2-3
CDR3nt: TGTGCCAGCAGTTTCGGGGGGAGGACAGATACGCAGTATTTT
CDR3aa: CASSFGGRTDTQYF

v_gene: TRBV11-1
abundance: many
d_gene: NA
j_gene: TRBJ2-1
CDR3nt: TGTGCCAGCAGCTTAAGGCGGGGCGCGTCCTACAATGAGCAGTTCTTC
CDR3aa: CASSLRRGASYNEQFF

v_gene: TRBV19
abundance: few
d_gene: TRBD1
j_gene: TRBJ1-2
CDR3nt: TGTGCCAGCACCGGGACAGGGAATAACCTTAACTATGGCTACACCTTC
CDR3aa: CASTGTGNNLNYGYTF

v_gene: TRBV5-1
abundance: NA
d_gene: NA
j_gene: TRBJ1-3
CDR3nt: TGCGCCAGCAGCTTGGAGGGCTCTGGAAACACCATATATTTT
CDR3aa: CASSLEGSGNTIYF

v_gene: TRBV7-6
abundance: NA
d_gene: NA
j_gene: TRBJ2-5
CDR3nt: TGTGCCAGCTTAACGAGGAACCAAGAGACCCAGTACTTC
CDR3aa: CASLTRNQETQYF

v_gene: TRBV20-1
abundance: NA
d_gene: NA
j_gene: TRBJ1-2
CDR3nt: TGCAGTGCTAGAGATAACGATTTTCACGACACCTTC
CDR3aa: CSARDNDFHDTF

v_gene: TRBV7-9
abundance: many
d_gene: TRBD1
j_gene: TRBJ1-1
CDR3nt: TGTGCCAGCAGCTCACGGCCAGGGACAGGAGGCCTAGATGCTTTCTTT
CDR3aa: CASSSRPGTGGLDAFF

v_gene: TRBV5-1
abundance: many
d_gene: NA
j_gene: TRBJ2-3
CDR3nt: TGCGCCAGCAGCCTATATTTCACAGATACGCAGTATTTT
CDR3aa: CASSLYFTDTQYF

v_gene: TRBV5-1
abundance: NA
d_gene: NA
j_gene: TRBJ2-2
CDR3nt: TGCGCCAGCAGCTTGATAGCCGGGGAGCTGTTTTTT
CDR3aa: CASSLIAGELFF

v_gene: TRBV19
abundance: NA
d_gene: NA
j_gene: TRBJ2-5
CDR3nt: TGTGCCAGTAGTATGGGACACGGCCGGGAGACCCAGTACTTC
CDR3aa: CASSMGHGRETQYF

v_gene: TRBV5-1
abundance: many
d_gene: TRBD2
j_gene: TRBJ2-7
CDR3nt: TGCGCCAGCAGCTTGGCCCCCGGGAGGCACTCTTACGAGCAGTACTTC
CDR3aa: CASSLAPGRHSYEQYF

v_gene: TRBV4-1
abundance: few
d_gene: NA
j_gene: TRBJ2-6
CDR3nt: TGCGCCAGCAGCCAAGGTTTACAGCCTGGGGCCAACGTCCTGACTTTC
CDR3aa: CASSQGLQPGANVLTF

v_gene: TRBV10-2
abundance: few
d_gene: NA
j_gene: TRBJ2-5
CDR3nt: TGCGCCAGCAGGAAGGGAGGAGAGACCCAGTACTTC
CDR3aa: CASRKGGETQYF

v_gene: TRBV4-2
abundance: NA
d_gene: TRBD1
j_gene: TRBJ1-2
CDR3nt: TGTGCCAGCAGCCAAGATAGTTCCAGGGGGCAGGGCTACACCTTC
CDR3aa: CASSQDSSRGQGYTF

v_gene: TRBV28
abundance: NA
d_gene: NA
j_gene: TRBJ2-3
CDR3nt: NA
CDR3aa: CASSSSAAQGKGTQYF

v_gene: TRBV29-1
abundance: many
d_gene: NA
j_gene: TRBJ2-1
CDR3nt: TGCAGCACTCTCCCCGTCCGAGGGGGTGAGCAGTTCTTC
CDR3aa: CSTLPVRGGEQFF

v_gene: TRBV6-1
abundance: few
d_gene: NA
j_gene: TRBJ2-2
CDR3nt: TGTGCCAGCTTCTGGGCAGGGTTGACCGGGGAGCTGTTTTTT
CDR3aa: CASFWAGLTGELFF

v_gene: TRBV3-1
abundance: NA
d_gene: NA
j_gene: TRBJ1-2
CDR3nt: TGTGCCAGCAGCCAACCAGGGGCCCTCCCCCCCTATGGCTACACCTTC
CDR3aa: CASSQPGALPPYGYTF

v_gene: TRBV6-1
abundance: many
d_gene: NA
j_gene: TRBJ2-1
CDR3nt: TGTGCCAGCAGCAGACAGTCGAGCTCCTACAATGAGCAGTTCTTC
CDR3aa: CASSRQSSSYNEQFF

v_gene: TRBV28
abundance: NA
d_gene: NA
j_gene: TRBJ1-1
CDR3nt: TGTGCCAGCAGTTTATGGCAGGAGGCTGGGGGCACTGAAGCTTTCTTT
CDR3aa: CASSLWQEAGGTEAFF

v_gene: TRBV12-3/TRBV12-4
abundance: few
d_gene: TRBD1
j_gene: TRBJ2-1
CDR3nt: TGTGCCATCCGGGACAGCCAAAATGAGCAGTTCTTC
CDR3aa: CAIRDSQNEQFF

v_gene: TRBV12-3/TRBV12-4
abundance: many
d_gene: TRBD1
j_gene: TRBJ1-5
CDR3nt: TGTGCCAGCAGCCAGGACAGGGGGAGGAATCAGCCCCAGCATTTT
CDR3aa: CASSQDRGRNQPQHF

v_gene: TRBV20-1
abundance: NA
d_gene: NA
j_gene: TRBJ1-5
CDR3nt: TGCAGTGCTACGAGGGTAGTTGGCAATCGGCCCCAGCATTTT
CDR3aa: CSATRVVGNRPQHF

v_gene: TRBV19
abundance: NA
d_gene: NA
j_gene: TRBJ1-5
CDR3nt: TGTGCCAGTAGTATTCGGGGGGTAATCGATCGGGCTAATCAGCCCCAGCATTTT
CDR3aa: CASSIRGVIDRANQPQHF

v_gene: TRBV20-1
abundance: NA
d_gene: NA
j_gene: TRBJ2-5
CDR3nt: TGCAGTGCTAGAGAACAGGGACTCGGGGGGACCCAGTACTTC
CDR3aa: CSAREQGLGGTQYF

v_gene: TRBV6-4
abundance: once
d_gene: NA
j_gene: TRBJ2-3
CDR3nt: TGTGCCAGCAGCGAATCCAGGGGGGCTACAGATACGCAGTATTTT
CDR3aa: CASSESRGATDTQYF

v_gene: TRBV13
abundance: NA
d_gene: NA
j_gene: TRBJ2-3
CDR3nt: TGTGCCAGCAGCTTAGAGAGGGGCCGACCTGCAGGTACGCAGTATTTT
CDR3aa: CASSLERGRPAGTQYF

v_gene: TRBV20-1
abundance: NA
d_gene: NA
j_gene: TRBJ1-6
CDR3nt: TGCAGTGCTAGAGCTGGCGGATCCTCGAATTCACCCCTCCACTTT
CDR3aa: CSARAGGSSNSPLHF

v_gene: TRBV24-1
abundance: many
d_gene: TRBD2
j_gene: TRBJ2-1
CDR3nt: TGTGCCACCCGTGGGAGCGGGAGGGCCTGGGAGCAGTTCTTC
CDR3aa: CATRGSGRAWEQFF

v_gene: TRBV11-2
abundance: few
d_gene: TRBD2
j_gene: TRBJ2-5
CDR3nt: TGTGCCAGCAGCTTAGTTCTGGCGACTAGCGGTTTTGAGACCCAGTACTTC
CDR3aa: CASSLVLATSGFETQYF